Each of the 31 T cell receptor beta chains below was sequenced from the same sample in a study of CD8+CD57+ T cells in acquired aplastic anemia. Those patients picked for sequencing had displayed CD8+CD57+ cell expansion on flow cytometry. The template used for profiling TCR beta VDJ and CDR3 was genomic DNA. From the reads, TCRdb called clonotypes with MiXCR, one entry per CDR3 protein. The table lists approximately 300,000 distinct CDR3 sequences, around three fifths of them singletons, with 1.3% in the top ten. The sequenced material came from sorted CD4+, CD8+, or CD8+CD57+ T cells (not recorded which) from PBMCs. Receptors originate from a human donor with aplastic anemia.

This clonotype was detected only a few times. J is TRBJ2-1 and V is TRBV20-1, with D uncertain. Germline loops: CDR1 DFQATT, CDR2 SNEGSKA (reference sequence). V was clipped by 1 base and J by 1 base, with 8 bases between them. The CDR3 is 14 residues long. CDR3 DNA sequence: TGCAGTGCTAGAGTATCTAGATCCTACAATGAGCAGTTCTTC. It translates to CSARVSRSYNEQFF.

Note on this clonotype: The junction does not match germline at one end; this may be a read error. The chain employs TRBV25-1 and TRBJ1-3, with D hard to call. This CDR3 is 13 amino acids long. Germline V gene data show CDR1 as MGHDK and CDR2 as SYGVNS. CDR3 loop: CATTSISGDTIYF. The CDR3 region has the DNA TGTGCCACCACCTCTATCTCTGGAGACACCATATATTTT.

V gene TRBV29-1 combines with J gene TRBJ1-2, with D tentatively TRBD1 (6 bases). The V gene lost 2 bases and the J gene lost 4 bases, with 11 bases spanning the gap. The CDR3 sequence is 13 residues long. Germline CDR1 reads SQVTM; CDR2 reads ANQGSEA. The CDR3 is CSVEYRVTYGYTF. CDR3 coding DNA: TGCAGCGTTGAATACAGGGTTACCTATGGCTACACCTTC.

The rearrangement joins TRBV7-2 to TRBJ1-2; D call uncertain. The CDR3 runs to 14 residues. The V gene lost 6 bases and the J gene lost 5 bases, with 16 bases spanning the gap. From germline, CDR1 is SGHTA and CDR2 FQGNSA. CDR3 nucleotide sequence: TGTGCCAGCAGTAAGAATCCTATCGTTTATGGCTACACCTTC. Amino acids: CASSKNPIVYGYTF.

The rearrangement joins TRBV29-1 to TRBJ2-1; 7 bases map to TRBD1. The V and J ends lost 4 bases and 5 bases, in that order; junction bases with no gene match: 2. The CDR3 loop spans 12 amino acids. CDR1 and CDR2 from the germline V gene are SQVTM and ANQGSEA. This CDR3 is CSVGGGNNEQFF. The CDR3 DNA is TGCAGCGTTGGAGGGGGCAACAATGAGCAGTTCTTC.

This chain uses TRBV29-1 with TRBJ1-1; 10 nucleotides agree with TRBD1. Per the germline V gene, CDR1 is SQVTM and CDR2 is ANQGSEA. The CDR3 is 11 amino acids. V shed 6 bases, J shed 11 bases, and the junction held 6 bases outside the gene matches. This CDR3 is CSVGPGQGAFF. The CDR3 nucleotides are TGCAGCGTCGGTCCGGGACAGGGGGCTTTCTTT.

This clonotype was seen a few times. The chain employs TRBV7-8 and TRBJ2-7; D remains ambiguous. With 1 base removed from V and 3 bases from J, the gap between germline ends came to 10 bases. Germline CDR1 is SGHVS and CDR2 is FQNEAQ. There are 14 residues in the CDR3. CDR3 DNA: TGTGCCAGCAGCTTAGGAACACAAGTCTACGAGCAGTACTTC. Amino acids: CASSLGTQVYEQYF.

CDR3 protein: CASNTEGINTEAFF. The CDR3 DNA reads as TGTGCCAGCAATACGGAGGGAATTAACACTGAAGCTTTCTTT. The rearrangement uses TRBV2 and TRBJ1-1, with no clear D. The CDR3 extends over 14 amino acids. CDR1 SNHLY and CDR2 FYNNEI come from the germline V gene. The ends were cut back, 7 bases at V and 2 bases at J, with 14 bases in the middle.

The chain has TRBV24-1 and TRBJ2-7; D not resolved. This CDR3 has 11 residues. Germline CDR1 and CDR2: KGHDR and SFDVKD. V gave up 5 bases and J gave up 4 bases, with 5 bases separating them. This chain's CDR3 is CATSGGYEQYF. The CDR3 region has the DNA TGTGCCACCAGTGGCGGTTACGAGCAGTACTTC.

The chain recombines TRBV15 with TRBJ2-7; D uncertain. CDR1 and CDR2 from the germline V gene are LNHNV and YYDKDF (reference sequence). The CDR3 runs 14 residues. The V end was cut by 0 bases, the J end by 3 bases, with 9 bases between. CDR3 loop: CATSRELGVYEQYF. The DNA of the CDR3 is TGTGCCACCAGCAGAGAGCTGGGTGTCTACGAGCAGTACTTC.

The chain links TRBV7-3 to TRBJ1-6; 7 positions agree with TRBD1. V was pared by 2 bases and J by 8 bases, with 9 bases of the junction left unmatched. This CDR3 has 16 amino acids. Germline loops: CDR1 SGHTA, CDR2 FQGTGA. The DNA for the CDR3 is TGTGCCAGCAGCTTAGTGGCCGGGACAGCAGATTCACCCCTCCACTTT. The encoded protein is CASSLVAGTADSPLHF.

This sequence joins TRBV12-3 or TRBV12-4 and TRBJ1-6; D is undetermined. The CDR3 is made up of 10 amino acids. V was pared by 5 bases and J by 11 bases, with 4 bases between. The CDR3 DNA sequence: TGTGCCAGCAGTCAGGCACCCCTCCACTTT. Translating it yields CASSQAPLHF.

The CDR3 coding sequence is TGCAGCGTTGGGGGGGCTAACTATGGCTACACCTTC. This encodes CSVGGANYGYTF. The V call is TRBV29-1, the J call TRBJ1-2; possible D gene TRBD1, 5 bases. From germline, CDR1 is SQVTM and CDR2 ANQGSEA. The V end was cut by 4 bases, the J end by 0 bases, with 6 bases between. CDR3 length: 12 residues.

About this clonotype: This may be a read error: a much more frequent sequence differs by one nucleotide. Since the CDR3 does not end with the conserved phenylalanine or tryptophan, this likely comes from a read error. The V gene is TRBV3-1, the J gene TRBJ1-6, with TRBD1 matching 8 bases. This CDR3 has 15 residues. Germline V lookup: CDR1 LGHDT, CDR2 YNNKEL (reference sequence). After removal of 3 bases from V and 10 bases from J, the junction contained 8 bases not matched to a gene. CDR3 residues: CASSQTGAVRSPLHL. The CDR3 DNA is TGTGCCAGCAGCCAGACAGGGGCCGTGCGATCACCCCTCCACCTT.

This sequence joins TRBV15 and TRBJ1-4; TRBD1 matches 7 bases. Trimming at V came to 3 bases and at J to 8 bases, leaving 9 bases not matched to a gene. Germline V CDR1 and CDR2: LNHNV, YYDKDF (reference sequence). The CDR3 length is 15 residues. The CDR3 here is CATSRDQTGLEKLFF. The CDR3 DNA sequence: TGTGCCACCAGCAGGGACCAGACAGGGTTAGAAAAACTGTTTTTT.

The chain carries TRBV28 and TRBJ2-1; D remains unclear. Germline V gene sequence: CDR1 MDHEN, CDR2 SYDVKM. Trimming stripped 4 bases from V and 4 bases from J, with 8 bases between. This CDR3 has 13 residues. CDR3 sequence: CASSSEEYNEQFF. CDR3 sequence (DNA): TGTGCCAGCAGTTCTGAGGAGTACAATGAGCAGTTCTTC.

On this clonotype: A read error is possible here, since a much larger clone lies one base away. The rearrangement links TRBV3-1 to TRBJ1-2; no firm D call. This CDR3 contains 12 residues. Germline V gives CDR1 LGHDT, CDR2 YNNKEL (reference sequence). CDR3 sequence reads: CVSSQDPWGYTF. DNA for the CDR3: TGTGTCAGCAGCCAAGATCCTTGGGGCTACACCTTC.

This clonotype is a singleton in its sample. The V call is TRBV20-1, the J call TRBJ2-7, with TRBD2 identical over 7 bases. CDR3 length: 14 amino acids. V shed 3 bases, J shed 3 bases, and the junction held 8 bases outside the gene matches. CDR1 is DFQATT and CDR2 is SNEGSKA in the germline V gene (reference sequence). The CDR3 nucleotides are TGCAGTGCTAGTCCGGGGGGAGACTTCTACGAGCAGTACTTC. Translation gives CSASPGGDFYEQYF.

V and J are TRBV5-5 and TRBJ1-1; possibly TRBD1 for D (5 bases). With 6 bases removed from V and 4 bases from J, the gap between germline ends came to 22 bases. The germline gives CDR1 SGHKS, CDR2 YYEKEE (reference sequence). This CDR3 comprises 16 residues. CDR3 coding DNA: TGTGCCAGCAACCACGGCCAGGGAGGAGGGGTCACTGAAGCTTTCTTT. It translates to CASNHGQGGGVTEAFF.

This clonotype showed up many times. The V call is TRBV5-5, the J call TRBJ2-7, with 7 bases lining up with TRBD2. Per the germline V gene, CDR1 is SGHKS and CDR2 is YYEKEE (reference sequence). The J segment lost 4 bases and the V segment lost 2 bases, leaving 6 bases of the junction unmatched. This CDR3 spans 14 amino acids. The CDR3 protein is CASSFNGGSYEQYF. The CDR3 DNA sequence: TGTGCCAGCAGCTTCAACGGGGGGTCTTACGAGCAGTACTTC.

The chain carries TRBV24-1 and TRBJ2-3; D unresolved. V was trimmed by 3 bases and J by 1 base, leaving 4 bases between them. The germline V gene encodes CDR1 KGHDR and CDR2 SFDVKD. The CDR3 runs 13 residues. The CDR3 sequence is CATSDLGTDTQYF. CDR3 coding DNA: TGTGCCACCAGTGATCTTGGCACAGATACGCAGTATTTT.

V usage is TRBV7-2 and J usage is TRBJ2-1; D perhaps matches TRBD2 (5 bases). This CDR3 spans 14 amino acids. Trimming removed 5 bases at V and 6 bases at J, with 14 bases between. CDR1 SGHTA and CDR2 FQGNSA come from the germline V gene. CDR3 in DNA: TGTGCCAGCAGCCCTCAGACTACTACCAATGAGCAGTTCTTC. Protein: CASSPQTTTNEQFF.

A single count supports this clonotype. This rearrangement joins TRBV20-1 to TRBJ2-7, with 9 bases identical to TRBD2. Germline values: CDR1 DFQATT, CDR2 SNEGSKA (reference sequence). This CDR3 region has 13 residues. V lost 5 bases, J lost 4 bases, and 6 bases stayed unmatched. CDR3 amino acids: CSAGPAGGYEQYF. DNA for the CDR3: TGCAGTGCTGGACCCGCGGGAGGGTACGAGCAGTACTTC.

The CDR3 DNA reads as TGTGCCAGCACCCAGGGTCATGGCTACACCTTC. This codes for CASTQGHGYTF. This chain joins TRBV25-1 and TRBJ1-2; possibly TRBD1 for D (5 bases). V was shortened by 7 bases and J by 6 bases, with 9 bases between the two germline ends. Germline-derived CDR1 and CDR2 are MGHDK and SYGVNS. CDR3 length: 11 amino acids.

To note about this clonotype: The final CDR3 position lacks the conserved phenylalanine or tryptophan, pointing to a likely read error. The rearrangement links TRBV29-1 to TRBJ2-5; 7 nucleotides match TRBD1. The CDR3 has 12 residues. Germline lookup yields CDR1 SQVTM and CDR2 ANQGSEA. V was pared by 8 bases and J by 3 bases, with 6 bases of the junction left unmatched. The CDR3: CSQTGRKETQYL. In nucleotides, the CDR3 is TGCAGCCAGACAGGGCGCAAAGAGACCCAGTACCTC.

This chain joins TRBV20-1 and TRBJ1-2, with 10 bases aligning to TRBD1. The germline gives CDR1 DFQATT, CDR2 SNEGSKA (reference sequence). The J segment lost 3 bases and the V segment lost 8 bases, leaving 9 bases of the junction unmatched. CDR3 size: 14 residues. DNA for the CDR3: TGCAGTTCATATATTGGACAGGGGGACTATGGCTACACCTTC. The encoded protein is CSSYIGQGDYGYTF.

The CDR3 DNA sequence: TGTGCCAGTAGTTTCTCTAGCGGGAGTACCCTCTACAATGAGCAGTTCTTC. Protein product: CASSFSSGSTLYNEQFF. J is TRBJ2-1 and V is TRBV19; 10 bases line up with TRBD2. Germline V gives CDR1 LNHDA, CDR2 SQIVND (reference sequence). Trimming took 5 bases from V and 3 from J; bases not matched to a gene: 10. This CDR3 has 17 residues.

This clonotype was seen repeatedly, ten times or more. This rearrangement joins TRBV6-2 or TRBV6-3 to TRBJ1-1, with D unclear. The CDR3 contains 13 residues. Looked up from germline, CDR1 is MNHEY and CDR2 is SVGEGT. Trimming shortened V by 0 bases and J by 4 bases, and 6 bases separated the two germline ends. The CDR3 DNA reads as TGTGCCAGCAGTTACTCGTTTGGCACTGAAGCTTTCTTT. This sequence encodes CASSYSFGTEAFF.

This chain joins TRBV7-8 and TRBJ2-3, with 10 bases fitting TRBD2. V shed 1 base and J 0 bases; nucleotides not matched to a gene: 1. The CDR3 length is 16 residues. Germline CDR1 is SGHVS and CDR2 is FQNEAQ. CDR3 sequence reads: CASSLVTSGSTDTQYF. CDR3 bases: TGTGCCAGCAGCTTAGTGACTAGCGGGAGCACAGATACGCAGTATTTT.

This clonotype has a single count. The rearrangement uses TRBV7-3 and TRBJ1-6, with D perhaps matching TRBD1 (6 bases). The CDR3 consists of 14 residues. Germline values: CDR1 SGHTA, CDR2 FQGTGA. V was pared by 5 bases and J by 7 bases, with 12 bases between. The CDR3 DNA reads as TGTGCCAGCAGCGCCGGACAGACCAATTCACCCCTCCACTTT. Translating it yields CASSAGQTNSPLHF.

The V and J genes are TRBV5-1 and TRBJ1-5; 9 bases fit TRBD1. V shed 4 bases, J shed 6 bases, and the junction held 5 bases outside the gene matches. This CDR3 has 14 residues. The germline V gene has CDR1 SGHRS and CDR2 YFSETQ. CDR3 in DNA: TGCGCCAGCAGCATAGGACAGGGGAGTCAGCCCCAGCATTTT. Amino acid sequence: CASSIGQGSQPQHF.